The 28 T cell receptor beta chains in this list originate from one sample, sequenced in a study of beta chain features in type 1 diabetes. Study-wide results and limits: Shorter TCRB CDR3s, moderately but significantly so, marked every one of the four CD4+ subsets in Type 1 diabetes patients.

Antigens for these TCRs are unknown. The entirety of the isolated RNA underwent reverse transcription, so expressed TCRB transcripts were sequenced. The method was immunoSEQ multiplex PCR; TCRdb's version includes in-frame clones alone and lacks a portion of them. Among over 200,000 clones, about a tenth were seen once, and the ten largest hold approximately 0.017%. Source material: naive CD4+ T cells from blood. The receptors were gathered from a man aged 25-45 years with type 1 diabetes.

The V call is TRBV5-1, the J call TRBJ2-7; TRBD2 agrees at 9 bases. Germline V lookup: CDR1 SGHRS, CDR2 YFSETQ. CDR3 size: 14 residues. V was pared by 4 bases and J by 4 bases, with 6 bases of the junction left unmatched. The CDR3 region is CASSLSGGRYEQYF. CDR3 in DNA: TGCGCCAGCAGCCTCAGCGGGGGGAGATACGAGCAGTACTTC.

The rearrangement uses TRBV7-2 and TRBJ2-7; 9 nucleotides match TRBD1. This CDR3 has 14 amino acids. The junction had 7 bases not matched to a gene; V was cut back by 4 bases and J by 6 bases. Germline V gives CDR1 SGHTA, CDR2 FQGNSA. CDR3 bases: TGTGCCAGCAGCTGGCAGGGACAGGGTCCCGAGCAGTACTTC. Encoded protein: CASSWQGQGPEQYF.

CDR3 DNA sequence: TGTGCCAGCAGCTCCCGGGGACAGAGAAACATTCAGTACTTC. Translating gives CASSSRGQRNIQYF. V is TRBV7-9 and J is TRBJ2-4, with TRBD1 matching over 7 bases. In germline, CDR1 is SEHNR, CDR2 FQNEAQ (reference sequence). V lost 4 bases to trimming and J lost 6 bases; unmatched junction nucleotides: 6. CDR3 length: 14 amino acids.

The sample holds one count of this clone. The chain couples TRBV6-6 to TRBJ2-4, with 7 bases fitting TRBD2. The CDR3 spans 14 residues. With 6 bases clipped from V and 9 bases from J, the junction kept 11 bases outside the gene matches. Germline values: CDR1 MNHNY, CDR2 SVGAGI (reference sequence). CDR3 DNA: TGTGCCAGCAGGGTTCCCGGGGGAGGGGCCATTCAGTACTTC. Its translation is CASRVPGGGAIQYF.

This clone was counted only a few times. The chain carries TRBV30 and TRBJ2-7; TRBD2 is a possible D gene (6 bases). Germline values: CDR1 GTSNPN, CDR2 SVGIG (reference sequence). Deletions cut 2 bases from V and 3 bases from J, with 17 bases between. The CDR3 spans 15 residues. The CDR3 DNA reads as TGTGCCTGGAGTCTGCACAGTAGGGGACTCTACGAGCAGTACTTC. This sequence encodes CAWSLHSRGLYEQYF.

This chain connects TRBV6-6 to TRBJ2-7, with D tentatively TRBD1 (6 bases). The germline V gene has CDR1 MNHNY and CDR2 SVGAGI (reference sequence). The CDR3 spans 16 residues. Trimming shortened V by 5 bases and J by 4 bases, and 21 bases separated the two germline ends. CDR3 in DNA: TGTGCCAGCAGTACCACGACAGGTGGAGGAGAGTACGAGCAGTACTTC. Protein product: CASSTTTGGGEYEQYF.

The V call is TRBV18, the J call TRBJ1-2; no clear D. The germline V gene has CDR1 KGHSH and CDR2 LQKENI. The CDR3 contains 13 residues. Trimming stripped 3 bases from V and 3 bases from J, with 8 bases between. DNA of the CDR3: TGTGCCAGCTCACCCCGCCAGGACTATGGCTACACCTTC. Amino acid sequence: CASSPRQDYGYTF.

This clone was recorded a few times. The chain carries TRBV18 and TRBJ1-2, with 8 bases that match TRBD1. The germline V gene encodes CDR1 KGHSH and CDR2 LQKENI. J was trimmed by 2 bases and V by 3 bases; bases with no gene match: 2. CDR3 size: 14 residues. CDR3 region: CASSPGTGNYGYTF. CDR3 sequence (DNA): TGTGCCAGCTCACCCGGGACAGGCAACTATGGCTACACCTTC.

The chain recombines TRBV9 with TRBJ1-1; D is undetermined. CDR1 and CDR2 from the germline V gene are SGDLS and YYNGEE. This CDR3 region has 14 residues. V was shortened by 0 bases and J by 1 base, with 7 bases between the two germline ends. The CDR3 loop reads CASSVVGRNTEAFF. In DNA form, the CDR3 reads TGTGCCAGCAGCGTAGTGGGCAGGAACACTGAAGCTTTCTTT.

In this sample, this clone turned up a few times. The chain recombines TRBV19 with TRBJ2-7; D ambiguous. Trimming cost V 5 bases and J 1 base, with 9 bases left between them. The CDR3 consists of 13 residues. CDR1 and CDR2 from the germline V gene are LNHDA and SQIVND (reference sequence). CDR3 loop: CASSPQESYEQYF. The CDR3 DNA is TGTGCCAGTAGTCCTCAGGAATCCTACGAGCAGTACTTC.

This clone occurred a few times. This chain connects TRBV28 to TRBJ2-5; 8 bases fit TRBD1. The junction had 5 bases not matched to a gene; V was cut back by 1 base and J by 4 bases. The CDR3 loop spans 15 amino acids. Germline V CDR1 and CDR2: MDHEN, SYDVKM. CDR3 in DNA: TGTGCCAGCAGTTTATCGGACAGGGTGCGAGAGACCCAGTACTTC. Translation: CASSLSDRVRETQYF.

This clone turned up a few times. V gene TRBV2 combines with J gene TRBJ1-1; D ambiguous. The germline V and J ends were trimmed by 2 bases and 5 bases, with 3 bases remaining between them. The germline CDR1 and CDR2 sequences are SNHLY and FYNNEI. This CDR3 spans 11 amino acids. Here the CDR3 reads CASSEQTEAFF. CDR3 nucleotide sequence: TGTGCCAGCAGTGAACAAACTGAAGCTTTCTTT.

This clone was observed a few times. The chain recombines TRBV5-1 with TRBJ2-7, with 9 bases that match TRBD1. Germline values: CDR1 SGHRS, CDR2 YFSETQ. This CDR3 is built from 14 residues. V dropped 4 bases and J dropped 6; count of bases not matched to a gene: 8. CDR3 amino acids: CASSPQGALGEQYF. The CDR3 coding sequence is TGCGCCAGCAGCCCACAGGGGGCCCTTGGCGAGCAGTACTTC. The full variable domain, rest sourced from reference TRBV5-1 and TRBJ2-7, is KAGVTQTPRYLIKTRGQQVTLSCSPISGHRSVSWYQQTPGQGLQFLFEYFSETQRNKGNFPGRFSGRQFSNSRSEMNVSTLELGDSALYLCASSPQGALGEQYFGPGTRLTVT.

The chain recombines TRBV4-2 with TRBJ2-1, with D uncertain. Deletions cut 0 bases from V and 0 bases from J, with 9 bases between. Germline V gene data show CDR1 as LGHNA and CDR2 as YNFKEQ. The CDR3 sequence is 16 residues long. The DNA for the CDR3 is TGTGCCAGCAGCCAAGATCTGCGGAGCTCCTACAATGAGCAGTTCTTC. This sequence encodes CASSQDLRSSYNEQFF.

Only a few counts were recorded for this clone. This rearrangement joins TRBV30 to TRBJ1-5, with D possibly matching TRBD1 (5 bases). Germline CDR1 is GTSNPN and CDR2 is SVGIG (reference sequence). The CDR3 loop spans 13 amino acids. V was shortened by 2 bases and J by 4 bases, with 9 bases between the two germline ends. The CDR3 region is CAWSLGGNQPQHF. Written as DNA, the CDR3 is TGTGCCTGGAGTCTGGGGGGAAATCAGCCCCAGCATTTT.

This clone has only a few counts. The chain links TRBV10-3 to TRBJ2-3; 13 nucleotides line up with TRBD2. The CDR3 is 16 residues long. The V gene end was trimmed by 3 bases and the J gene end by 4 bases; junction bases not matched to a gene: 4. CDR1 and CDR2 from the germline V gene are ENHRY and SYGVKD. The CDR3 coding sequence is TGTGCCATCAGTGAAAGGACTAGCGGGGGAGCAGATACGCAGTATTTT. Its translation: CAISERTSGGADTQYF.

This clone was counted only a few times. As DNA, the CDR3 is TGTGCCAGCAGCTCCGCCGGGACAACCAACTATGGCTACACCTTC. Protein: CASSSAGTTNYGYTF. The V and J genes are TRBV7-2 and TRBJ1-2, with D possibly being TRBD1 (6 bases). The CDR3 spans 15 residues. V was cut by 4 bases and J by 2 bases, with 14 bases left in between. Germline CDR1 reads SGHTA; CDR2 reads FQGNSA.

V usage is TRBV14 and J usage is TRBJ1-1; D uncertain. The V and J ends lost 4 bases and 1 base respectively, with 7 bases between them. The CDR3 consists of 13 residues. The germline V gene has CDR1 SGHDN and CDR2 FVKESK. In DNA, the CDR3 is TGTGCCAGCAGCCTCGGAGCGAACACTGAAGCTTTCTTT. This gives the protein CASSLGANTEAFF.

The chain employs TRBV14 and TRBJ1-5, with D possibly being TRBD1 (6 bases). There are 14 residues in the CDR3. Germline values: CDR1 SGHDN, CDR2 FVKESK. Between the trimmed V and J ends, which lost 3 bases and 4 bases, there was a span of 10 bases. CDR3 sequence (DNA): TGTGCCAGCAGCCAGGGTAGGGGGAATCAGCCCCAGCATTTT. Translation gives CASSQGRGNQPQHF.

Only a few counts were recorded for this clone. J is TRBJ1-1 and V is TRBV19; TRBD1 might be the D (5 bases). Per germline, CDR1 LNHDA and CDR2 SQIVND (reference sequence). Trimming removed 10 bases at V and 1 base at J, with 13 bases between. The CDR3 sequence is 13 residues long. CDR3 sequence (DNA): TGTGCCACCCATAAAGGACAGAACACTGAAGCTTTCTTT. It is translated as CATHKGQNTEAFF.

The rearrangement links TRBV11-2 to TRBJ2-1; weak D call: TRBD2 (7 bases). CDR1 is SGHAT and CDR2 is FQNNGV in the germline V gene. The CDR3 has 15 residues. Trimming pared 5 bases from V and 2 bases from J, leaving 13 bases between. This chain's CDR3 is CASSARGGTYNEQFF. The CDR3 DNA reads TGTGCCAGCAGCGCAAGGGGGGGTACCTACAATGAGCAGTTCTTC.

This clone came up a few times. Distinct nucleotide sequences in the sample also encode this CDR3. V is TRBV2 and J is TRBJ2-3; a weak D match, TRBD1 (5 bases). The germline CDR1 and CDR2 sequences are SNHLY and FYNNEI. This CDR3 has 13 amino acids. V was clipped by 5 bases and J by 2 bases, with 8 bases between them. CDR3 loop: CASSRQSTDTQYF. The CDR3 DNA follows: TGTGCCAGCAGTCGACAGTCCACAGATACGCAGTATTTT.

The V gene is TRBV5-4, the J gene TRBJ2-1; 7 bases align to TRBD1. The CDR3 loop spans 12 amino acids. Germline loops: CDR1 SGHNT, CDR2 YYREEE (reference sequence). V lost 4 bases and J lost 7; bases outside the gene matches: 2. CDR3 DNA: TGTGCCAGCAGCGTGGACAGGAATGAGCAGTTCTTC. It yields the protein CASSVDRNEQFF.

The chain couples TRBV19 to TRBJ1-1, with 8 bases aligning to TRBD1. Per germline, CDR1 LNHDA and CDR2 SQIVND (reference sequence). With V trimmed by 9 bases and J by 6 bases, 12 bases remained unmatched. This CDR3 has 14 residues. DNA for the CDR3: TGTGCCAGCAAAACAGGGGGGAAGTTGGCTGAAGCTTTCTTT. Protein: CASKTGGKLAEAFF. Complete variable domain (other parts from reference TRBV19 and TRBJ1-1): DGGITQSPKYLFRKEGQNVTLSCEQNLNHDAMYWYRQDPGQGLRLIYYSQIVNDFQKGDIAEGYSVSREKKESFPLTVTSAQKNPTAFYLCASKTGGKLAEAFFGQGTRLTVV.

The chain recombines TRBV5-4 with TRBJ1-1; D possibly corresponds to TRBD1 (5 bases). The CDR3 has 14 residues. Germline V CDR1 and CDR2: SGHNT, YYREEE (reference sequence). Between the trimmed V and J ends, which lost 5 bases and 1 base, there was a span of 12 bases. The CDR3: CASRQGNGNTEAFF. CDR3 in DNA: TGTGCCAGCAGGCAGGGAAATGGGAACACTGAAGCTTTCTTT.

This clone turned up a few times. V usage is TRBV28 and J usage is TRBJ2-5; 14 bases fit TRBD2. The germline V gene encodes CDR1 MDHEN and CDR2 SYDVKM. CDR3 length equals 14 residues. Trimming cost V 6 bases and J 5 bases; bases outside gene matches: 2. CDR3 residues: CASRRTSGGETQYF. For the CDR3, the DNA is TGTGCCAGCAGAAGGACTAGCGGGGGGGAGACCCAGTACTTC.

The rearrangement uses TRBV9 and TRBJ2-7, with D tentatively TRBD2 (6 bases). The CDR3 length is 15 residues. Trimming cost V 4 bases and J 1 base, with 15 bases left between them. CDR1 and CDR2 from the germline V gene are SGDLS and YYNGEE. The CDR3 sequence: CASSPHREPSYEQYF. CDR3 bases: TGTGCCAGCAGCCCCCACCGGGAGCCATCCTACGAGCAGTACTTC.

This clone was detected a few times. The chain is built from TRBV7-9 and TRBJ1-6; possible D gene TRBD1, 5 bases. Looked up from germline, CDR1 is SEHNR and CDR2 is FQNEAQ (reference sequence). The CDR3 has 17 residues. The V end was cut by 0 bases, the J end by 7 bases, with 16 bases between. As DNA, the CDR3 is TGTGCCAGCAGCTTAGCGCTTGGCAGGGAGGGGAATTCACCCCTCCACTTT. Protein sequence: CASSLALGREGNSPLHF.